The 30 T cell receptor beta chains below all came from one sample that was sequenced in a study of blood T cell repertoires in COVID-19. The data were produced by immunoSEQ multiplex PCR, yet TCRdb's version contains in-frame clones alone and is incomplete. This table holds over 80,000 clones, around 79% found once. What was sequenced was peripheral blood. Receptor source: an elderly woman with active or convalescent COVID-19.

V gene TRBV11-1 combines with J gene TRBJ2-5, with 9 bases that match TRBD2. Germline CDR1 and CDR2: SGHAT and FQDESV (reference sequence). V lost 5 bases to trimming and J lost 5 bases; unmatched junction nucleotides: 12. CDR3 length equals 16 residues. The CDR3 here is CASSPGIAGVGETQYF. The CDR3 nucleotides read TGTGCCAGCAGCCCGGGTATAGCGGGAGTGGGGGAGACCCAGTACTTC.

V and J are TRBV19 and TRBJ2-3; 7 bases match TRBD1. Germline lookup yields CDR1 LNHDA and CDR2 SQIVND (reference sequence). This CDR3 comprises 17 residues. V lost 4 bases to trimming and J lost 0 bases; unmatched junction nucleotides: 10. CDR3 loop: CASSSRQGATSTDTQYF. The CDR3 DNA follows: TGTGCCAGTAGTAGTCGACAGGGCGCTACTAGCACAGATACGCAGTATTTT.

The chain recombines TRBV12-3 or TRBV12-4 with TRBJ2-3; D unresolved. The ends were cut back, 7 bases at V and 2 bases at J, with 10 bases in the middle. CDR3 length equals 13 residues. The CDR3 spells CASKPRTTDTQYF. The CDR3 nucleotides read TGTGCCAGCAAACCGCGAACCACAGATACGCAGTATTTT.

The J gene is TRBJ2-2, the V gene TRBV25-1; the match to TRBD1 covers 8 bases. Germline trimming cut 2 bases from V and 7 bases from J; bases unmatched to any gene: 6. The CDR3 consists of 15 residues. In germline, CDR1 is MGHDK, CDR2 SYGVNS. The CDR3 nucleotides read TGTGCCAGCAGTGAACAGGGGGCGCGCGTCGGGGAGCTGTTTTTT. Translation: CASSEQGARVGELFF.

There are a few counts of this clone. The chain recombines TRBV4-1 with TRBJ1-2; no firm D call. The CDR3 is 13 amino acids. The V end was cut by 5 bases, the J end by 3 bases, with 10 bases between. CDR1 is MGHRA and CDR2 is YSYEKL in the germline V gene. The CDR3 nucleotides read TGCGCCAGCAGCGCGAGGGATTACTATGGCTACACCTTC. It specifies CASSARDYYGYTF.

CDR3 sequence (DNA): TGTGCCAGCAGTTACCGGGGGATCCTGAGCTCCTACGAGCAGTACTTC. This encodes CASSYRGILSSYEQYF. The chain has TRBV6-5 and TRBJ2-7; D is possibly TRBD2 (6 bases). Germline lookup yields CDR1 MNHEY and CDR2 SVGAGI. The CDR3 covers 16 residues. V gave up 2 bases and J gave up 0 bases, with 14 bases separating them.

The J gene is TRBJ2-2, the V gene TRBV11-1; D might be TRBD2 (6 bases). CDR1 SGHAT and CDR2 FQDESV come from the germline V gene (reference sequence). This CDR3 has 13 residues. V lost 6 bases and J lost 5, with 10 bases in between. The chain's CDR3 is CASRRGATGELFF. For the CDR3, the DNA is TGTGCCAGCAGGCGGGGCGCGACCGGGGAGCTGTTTTTT.

As concerns this clone: One junction end disagrees with the germline gene, perhaps due to a read error. V is TRBV5-1 and J is TRBJ2-7, with 14 bases fitting TRBD2. The CDR3 is 19 amino acids. Per germline, CDR1 SGHRS and CDR2 YFSETQ. The CDR3 reads CASSSTGLAGGPSGYEQYF. CDR3 nucleotide sequence: TGTGCCAGCAGCTCCACCGGACTAGCGGGAGGTCCCTCTGGCTACGAGCAGTACTTC.

CDR3 region: CASSLKLQAYEQYF. The CDR3 nucleotides are TGTGCCAGCAGCTTGAAACTGCAGGCCTACGAGCAGTACTTC. The rearrangement joins TRBV7-2 to TRBJ2-7, with D unresolved. The CDR3 length is 14 residues. The germline V and J ends were trimmed by 3 bases and 2 bases, with 11 bases remaining between them. Germline-derived CDR1 and CDR2 are SGHTA and FQGNSA.

The V and J genes are TRBV4-3 and TRBJ2-2; 11 positions agree with TRBD1. Germline CDR1 reads LGHNA; CDR2 reads YSLEER. V lost 3 bases and J lost 6; bases outside the gene matches: 9. The CDR3 has 17 residues. The CDR3 region has the DNA TGCGCCAGCAGCCACCCTGGACAGGGGGCGTGGGCCGGGGAGCTGTTTTTT. Translating it yields CASSHPGQGAWAGELFF.

The V gene is TRBV7-8, the J gene TRBJ1-2, with TRBD1 identical over 7 bases. J was trimmed by 4 bases and V by 0 bases; bases with no gene match: 8. Germline lookup yields CDR1 SGHVS and CDR2 FQNEAQ. The CDR3 contains 16 residues. CDR3 in DNA: TGTGCCAGCAGCTTAGCGACAGGGTTGGGGGGCTATGGCTACACCTTC. This codes for CASSLATGLGGYGYTF. The complete variable domain, with remaining parts taken from reference TRBV7-8 and TRBJ1-2, reads GAGVSQSPRYKVAKRGQDVALRCDPISGHVSLFWYQQALGQGPEFLTYFQNEAQLDKSGLPSDRFFAERPEGSVSTLKIQRTQQEDSAVYLCASSLATGLGGYGYTFGSGTRLTVV.

The rearrangement uses TRBV29-1 and TRBJ1-5; TRBD1 might be the D (5 bases). The germline CDR1 and CDR2 sequences are SQVTM and ANQGSEA. The CDR3 is 14 residues long. With 4 bases removed from V and 2 bases from J, the gap between germline ends came to 12 bases. CDR3 bases: TGCAGCGTTGGGGGGGAGGCGGGCAATCAGCCCCAGCATTTT. Protein product: CSVGGEAGNQPQHF.

J is TRBJ2-2 and V is TRBV9; tentatively, D is TRBD2 (5 bases). The CDR3 is 15 amino acids. Per the germline V gene, CDR1 is SGDLS and CDR2 is YYNGEE. Trimming left V 4 bases short and J 5 bases short, with 15 bases between. The CDR3 DNA sequence: TGTGCCAGCAGCTCCCGGGCCCCGGGGACCGGGGAGCTGTTTTTT. Encoded protein: CASSSRAPGTGELFF. The full variable domain, with the rest looked up from reference TRBV9 and TRBJ2-2, is DSGVTQTPKHLITATGQRVTLRCSPRSGDLSVYWYQQSLDQGLQFLIQYYNGEERAKGNILERFSAQQFPDLHSELNLSSLELGDSALYFCASSSRAPGTGELFFGEGSRLTVL.

V is TRBV18 and J is TRBJ2-7; the match to TRBD2 covers 13 bases. The CDR3 runs to 16 residues. Germline lookup yields CDR1 KGHSH and CDR2 LQKENI. J gave up 3 bases and V 3 bases, and 5 bases lay outside the gene matches. CDR3 DNA: TGTGCCAGCTCACCGCTACTAGCGGGAGGGGACTACGAGCAGTACTTC. Its translation: CASSPLLAGGDYEQYF.

The chain uses TRBV11-3 and TRBJ2-1, with D maybe TRBD1 (6 bases). From germline, CDR1 is SGHNT and CDR2 YENEEA. Trimming shortened V by 5 bases and J by 7 bases, and 15 bases separated the two germline ends. The CDR3 contains 14 residues. The CDR3 loop reads CASSDHRVRNEQFF. In DNA, the CDR3 is TGTGCCAGCAGCGATCACAGGGTTAGGAATGAGCAGTTCTTC.

This clone was detected only once. This chain joins TRBV5-4 and TRBJ1-6; no clear D gene. CDR3 length equals 13 residues. CDR1 SGHNT and CDR2 YYREEE come from the germline V gene (reference sequence). The V and J ends lost 1 base and 8 bases respectively, with 7 bases between them. The CDR3 region has the DNA TGTGCCAGCAGCTTGAACAGCTATTCACCCCTCCACTTT. As protein: CASSLNSYSPLHF. Based on the CDR3 plus reference TRBV5-4 and TRBJ1-6, the full variable domain is ETGVTQSPTHLIKTRGQQVTLRCSSQSGHNTVSWYQQALGQGPQFIFQYYREEENGRGNFPPRFSGLQFPNYSSELNVNALELDDSALYLCASSLNSYSPLHFGNGTRLTVT.

The chain links TRBV5-1 to TRBJ2-7; 16 bases match TRBD2. The V gene end was trimmed by 4 bases and the J gene end by 6 bases; junction bases not matched to a gene: 7. Germline V gene lookup returns CDR1 SGHRS and CDR2 YFSETQ. This CDR3 has 16 residues. CDR3 DNA: TGCGCCAGCAGCCCCGGGACTAGCGGGAGGGGTCTCGAGCAGTACTTC. Encoded protein: CASSPGTSGRGLEQYF.

V gene TRBV5-4 combines with J gene TRBJ2-3, with D hard to call. Trimming pared 4 bases from V and 0 bases from J, leaving 9 bases between. The CDR3 length is 14 residues. CDR1 is SGHNT and CDR2 is YYREEE in the germline V gene (reference sequence). CDR3 in amino acids: CASSETTSTDTQYF. The CDR3 DNA reads TGTGCCAGCAGCGAGACAACTAGCACAGATACGCAGTATTTT.

This clone has only a few counts. CDR3 region: CAYKGASNQPQHF. In nucleotides, the CDR3 is TGTGCCTATAAGGGGGCAAGCAATCAGCCCCAGCATTTT. The chain employs TRBV30 and TRBJ1-5; the match to TRBD1 covers 7 bases. Germline CDR1 is GTSNPN and CDR2 is SVGIG (reference sequence). V trimming: 7 bases; J trimming: 1 base; junction bases outside the gene matches: 4. The CDR3 runs to 13 residues.

The chain links TRBV27 to TRBJ2-5; the match to TRBD2 covers 11 bases. Trimming cost V 4 bases and J 1 base; bases outside gene matches: 5. This CDR3 region has 16 residues. Germline V CDR1 and CDR2: MNHEY, SMNVEV (reference sequence). The CDR3 bases are TGTGCCAGCAGTTCCCGACTAGCGGGAAGCCAAGAGACCCAGTACTTC. It specifies CASSSRLAGSQETQYF.

The V gene is TRBV2, the J gene TRBJ2-7; 11 positions match TRBD2. The CDR3 runs to 14 residues. The germline gives CDR1 SNHLY, CDR2 FYNNEI. V dropped 6 bases and J dropped 5; count of bases not matched to a gene: 6. CDR3 residues: CASSPTSGDNEQYF. As DNA, the CDR3 is TGTGCCAGCAGCCCGACTAGCGGGGATAACGAGCAGTACTTC.

The J gene is TRBJ1-1, the V gene TRBV15; D is unresolved. The ends were cut back, 0 bases at V and 2 bases at J, with 10 bases in the middle. There are 15 residues in the CDR3. Germline values: CDR1 LNHNV, CDR2 YYDKDF (reference sequence). CDR3 in amino acids: CATSRDLGENTEAFF. CDR3 coding DNA: TGTGCCACCAGCAGAGATCTCGGGGAAAACACTGAAGCTTTCTTT.

V is TRBV6-5 and J is TRBJ2-5; no reliable D call. Trimming took off 4 bases at V and 4 bases at J, with 10 bases between the two ends. The CDR3 is made up of 13 amino acids. CDR1 and CDR2 from the germline V gene are MNHEY and SVGAGI. In DNA, the CDR3 is TGTGCCAGCAGTTTCCAGGCCTCAGAGACCCAGTACTTC. Its translation is CASSFQASETQYF.

This clone was detected only a few times. The chain uses TRBV18 and TRBJ1-2; weak D call: TRBD1 (5 bases). Germline CDR1 is KGHSH and CDR2 is LQKENI. Trimming left V 2 bases short and J 3 bases short, with 13 bases between. This CDR3 region has 15 residues. The CDR3 DNA reads TGTGCCAGCTCACCAAGTCGGGGGAGTGACTATGGCTACACCTTC. Its translation is CASSPSRGSDYGYTF.

The table lists this clone with a count of one. The V gene is TRBV3-1 (or the pseudogene TRBV3-2), the J gene TRBJ1-2, with D maybe TRBD1 (5 bases). This CDR3 is 17 amino acids long. Germline CDR1 reads LGHDT; CDR2 reads YNNKEL (reference sequence). V dropped 0 bases and J dropped 0 bases, with 14 bases sitting between them. The CDR3 protein is CASSQDTGRVANYGYTF. The CDR3 coding sequence is TGTGCCAGCAGCCAAGATACGGGCAGGGTTGCTAACTATGGCTACACCTTC.

To note about this clone: At one end the junction does not follow the germline gene, possibly because of a read error. The rearrangement links TRBV5-1 to TRBJ2-7; TRBD1 matches 7 bases. Germline V gene data show CDR1 as SGHRS and CDR2 as YFSETQ. This CDR3 region has 14 residues. The CDR3: CASGIGGARNEQYF. The CDR3, as DNA: TGTGCCAGCGGCATAGGGGGCGCGAGGAACGAGCAGTACTTC.

The gene calls are TRBV20-1 and TRBJ2-2; possible D gene TRBD2, 5 bases. V lost 3 bases and J lost 1, with 12 bases in between. CDR1 and CDR2 (germline): DFQATT, SNEGSKA (reference sequence). The CDR3 spans 15 residues. The CDR3 nucleotides are TGCAGTGCTAGTCACGGGGAAGAGAACACCGGGGAGCTGTTTTTT. Its translation is CSASHGEENTGELFF.

The chain couples TRBV9 to TRBJ2-1, with 8 nucleotides matching TRBD2. This CDR3 has 15 residues. V was pared by 1 base and J by 8 bases, with 8 bases of the junction left unmatched. Germline V lookup: CDR1 SGDLS, CDR2 YYNGEE. This chain's CDR3 is CASSVSGGRRDEQFF. The CDR3 nucleotides read TGTGCCAGCAGCGTAAGCGGCGGGAGGCGCGATGAGCAGTTCTTC.

This chain joins TRBV10-3 and TRBJ2-1; D is undetermined. The CDR3 extends over 11 amino acids. V was pared by 5 bases and J by 12 bases, with 11 bases between. In germline, CDR1 is ENHRY, CDR2 SYGVKD. CDR3 loop: CAISRLEVQFF. CDR3 bases: TGTGCCATCAGTCGGCTAGAAGTGCAGTTCTTC.

For the CDR3, the DNA is TGTGCCATCAGTGAGTCGTTCGGGATATATGGCTACACCTTC. This gives the protein CAISESFGIYGYTF. This chain uses TRBV10-3 with TRBJ1-2; D is ambiguous. Germline CDR1 ENHRY, CDR2 SYGVKD. The V end lost 0 bases, the J end lost 5 bases, and 10 bases lay between the germline ends. The CDR3 runs 14 residues.